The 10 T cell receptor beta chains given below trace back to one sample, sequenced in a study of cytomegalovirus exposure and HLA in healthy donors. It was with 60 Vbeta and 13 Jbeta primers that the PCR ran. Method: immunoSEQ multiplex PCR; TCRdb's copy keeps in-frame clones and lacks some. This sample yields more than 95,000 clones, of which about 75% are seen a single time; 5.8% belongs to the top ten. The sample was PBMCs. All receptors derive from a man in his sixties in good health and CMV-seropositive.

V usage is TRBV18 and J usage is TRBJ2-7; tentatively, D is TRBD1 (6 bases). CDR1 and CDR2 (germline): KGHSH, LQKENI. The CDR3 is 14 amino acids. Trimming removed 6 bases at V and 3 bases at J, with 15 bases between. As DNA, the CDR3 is TGTGCCAGCTCGTCCCGACAGGCCTTCTACGAGCAGTACTTC. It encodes CASSSRQAFYEQYF.

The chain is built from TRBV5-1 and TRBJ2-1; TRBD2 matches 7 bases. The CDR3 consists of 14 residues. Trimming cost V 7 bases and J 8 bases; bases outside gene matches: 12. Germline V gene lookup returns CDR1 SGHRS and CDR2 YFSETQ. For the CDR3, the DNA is TGCGCCAGCGGAGACCGACTAGCTAGCGATGAGCAGTTCTTC. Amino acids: CASGDRLASDEQFF.

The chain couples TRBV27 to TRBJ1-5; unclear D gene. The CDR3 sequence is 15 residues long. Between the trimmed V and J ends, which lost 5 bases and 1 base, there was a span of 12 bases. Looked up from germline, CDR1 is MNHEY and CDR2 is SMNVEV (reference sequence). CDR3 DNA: TGTGCCAGCAGTCCGAGACACCTGAGCAATCAGCCCCAGCATTTT. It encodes CASSPRHLSNQPQHF.

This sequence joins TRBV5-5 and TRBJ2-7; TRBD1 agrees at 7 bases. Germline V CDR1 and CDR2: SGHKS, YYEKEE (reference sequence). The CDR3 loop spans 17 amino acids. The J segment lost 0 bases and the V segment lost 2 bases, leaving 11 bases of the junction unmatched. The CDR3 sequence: CASSFGTGAARSYEQYF. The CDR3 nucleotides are TGTGCCAGCAGCTTTGGTACAGGGGCCGCCCGCTCCTACGAGCAGTACTTC. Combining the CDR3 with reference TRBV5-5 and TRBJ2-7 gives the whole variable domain DAGVTQSPTHLIKTRGQQVTLRCSPISGHKSVSWYQQVLGQGPQFIFQYYEKEERGRGNFPDRFSARQFPNYSSELNVNALLLGDSALYLCASSFGTGAARSYEQYFGPGTRLTVT.

The CDR3 protein is CASSESVLPGELFF. In nucleotides, the CDR3 is TGTGCCAGCAGTGAATCGGTCCTCCCCGGGGAGCTGTTTTTT. The rearrangement uses TRBV2 and TRBJ2-2; D gene ambiguous. The CDR3 loop spans 14 amino acids. Germline CDR1 SNHLY, CDR2 FYNNEI. V was cut by 2 bases and J by 6 bases, with 10 bases left in between.

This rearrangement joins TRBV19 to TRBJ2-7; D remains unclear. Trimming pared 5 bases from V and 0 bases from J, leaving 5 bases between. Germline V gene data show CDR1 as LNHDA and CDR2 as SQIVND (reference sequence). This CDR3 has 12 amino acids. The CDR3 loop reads CASSVSSYEQYF. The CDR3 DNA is TGTGCCAGTAGTGTCAGCTCCTACGAGCAGTACTTC.

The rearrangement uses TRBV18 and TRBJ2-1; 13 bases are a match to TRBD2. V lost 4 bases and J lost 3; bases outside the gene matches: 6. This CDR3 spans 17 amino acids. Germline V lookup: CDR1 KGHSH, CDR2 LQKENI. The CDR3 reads CASSQEGTSGDYNEQFF. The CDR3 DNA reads TGTGCCAGCTCACAAGAAGGGACTAGCGGGGACTACAATGAGCAGTTCTTC.

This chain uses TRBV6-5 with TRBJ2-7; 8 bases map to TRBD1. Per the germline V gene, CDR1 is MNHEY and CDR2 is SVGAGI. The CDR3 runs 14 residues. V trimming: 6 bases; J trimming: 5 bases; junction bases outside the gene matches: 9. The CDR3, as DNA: TGTGCCAGCAGCCGACGGACAGGGCACGACGAGCAGTACTTC. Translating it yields CASSRRTGHDEQYF.

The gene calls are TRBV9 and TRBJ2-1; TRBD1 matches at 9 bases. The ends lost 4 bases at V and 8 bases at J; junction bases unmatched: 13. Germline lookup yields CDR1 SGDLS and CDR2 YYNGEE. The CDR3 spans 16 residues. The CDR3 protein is CASSFRSGTGRDEQFF. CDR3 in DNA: TGTGCCAGCAGCTTTCGCTCCGGGACAGGGAGGGATGAGCAGTTCTTC.

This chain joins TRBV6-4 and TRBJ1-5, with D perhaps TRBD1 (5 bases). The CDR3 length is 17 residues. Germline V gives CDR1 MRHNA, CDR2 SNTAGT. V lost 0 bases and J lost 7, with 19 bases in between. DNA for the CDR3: TGTGCCAGCAGTGACTCGGGGTTCGAGGGGAGGAAACAGCCCCAGCATTTT. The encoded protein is CASSDSGFEGRKQPQHF.